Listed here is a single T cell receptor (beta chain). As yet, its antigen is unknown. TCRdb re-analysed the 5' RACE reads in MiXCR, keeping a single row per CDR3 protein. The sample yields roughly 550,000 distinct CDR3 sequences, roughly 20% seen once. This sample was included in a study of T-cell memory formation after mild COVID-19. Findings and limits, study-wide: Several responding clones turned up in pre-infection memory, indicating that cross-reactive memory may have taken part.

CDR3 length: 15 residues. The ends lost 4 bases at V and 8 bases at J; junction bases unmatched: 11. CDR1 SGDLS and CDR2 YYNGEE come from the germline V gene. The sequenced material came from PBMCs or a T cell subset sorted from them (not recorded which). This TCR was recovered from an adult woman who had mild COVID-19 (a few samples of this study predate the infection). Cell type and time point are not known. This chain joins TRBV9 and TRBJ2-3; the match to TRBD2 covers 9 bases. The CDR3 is CASSPGYAGGSTQYF. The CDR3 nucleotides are TGTGCCAGCAGCCCCGGGTACGCGGGAGGGAGTACGCAGTATTTT.